This T cell receptor (beta chain) was captured in a study of shared clonotypes between healthy human individuals. Trimming cost V 5 bases and J 1 base; bases outside gene matches: 3. The CDR3 is 15 residues long. The V gene's germline CDR1 is SGHDN and CDR2 FVKESK. TCRdb keeps only in-frame clones here, not all; method: immunoSEQ multiplex PCR. The sample lists nearly 1 million clones, 76% occurring once. This sequence was found in a man between 18 and 35 years old in good health. The sequencing sample was made of memory CD4+ T cells sorted from blood. Stated subset: CD45RA-negative fraction. The chain combines TRBV14 with TRBJ2-5; 11 bases fit TRBD2. The CDR3 region has the DNA TGTGCCAGCAGCAAACTAGCGGGAGTCCAAGAGACCCAGTACTTC. It specifies CASSKLAGVQETQYF.